These 4 T cell receptor beta chains were sequenced from one sample in a study of cytomegalovirus exposure and HLA in healthy donors. In the PCR, 60 Vbeta and 13 Jbeta primers were used. Using immunoSEQ multiplex PCR, the repertoire was profiled, and TCRdb retains in-frame clones only, with some absent. The table shows around 100,000 clones, with approximately 70% occurring only once. Sequencing used PBMCs. These receptor sequences come from a man aged 25 to 40 in good health and CMV-seropositive.

In its sample, this clone was seen once. The chain uses TRBV25-1 and TRBJ1-3; TRBD1 might be the D (5 bases). Per the germline V gene, CDR1 is MGHDK and CDR2 is SYGVNS. The CDR3 length is 17 residues. V was trimmed by 1 base and J by 0 bases, leaving 13 bases between them. This CDR3 reads CASSEFGGRASGNTIYF. CDR3 sequence (DNA): TGTGCCAGCAGTGAATTTGGTGGCAGGGCCTCTGGAAACACCATATATTTT.

The rearrangement uses TRBV29-1 and TRBJ2-1, with 8 bases that match TRBD1. CDR3 length: 12 residues. The ends lost 7 bases at V and 9 bases at J; junction bases unmatched: 8. Germline V CDR1 and CDR2: SQVTM, ANQGSEA. CDR3 nucleotides: TGCAGCGACGGACAGGGTAAAGGTGAGCAGTTCTTC. Translation: CSDGQGKGEQFF.

The chain links TRBV28 to TRBJ1-1; 10 bases match TRBD1. Germline lookup yields CDR1 MDHEN and CDR2 SYDVKM. V shed 2 bases and J 4 bases; nucleotides not matched to a gene: 10. The CDR3 is made up of 17 amino acids. The CDR3 DNA reads TGTGCCAGCAGTTTAGTCGACAGGGGGCTGGGTAGCACTGAAGCTTTCTTT. Amino acids: CASSLVDRGLGSTEAFF.

The chain combines TRBV7-6 with TRBJ1-5, with 11 bases aligning to TRBD1. In germline, CDR1 is SGHVS, CDR2 FNYEAQ. V lost 3 bases, J lost 4 bases, and 2 bases stayed unmatched. This CDR3 is built from 15 residues. The CDR3 DNA sequence: TGTGCCAGCAGCTTCGGGGACAGGGGGAATCAGCCCCAGCATTTT. Translated: CASSFGDRGNQPQHF.